The entry below gives a single T cell receptor beta chain sequence along with its context. This entry belongs to a study of blood T cell repertoires in COVID-19. The wider study: From T cells, B-cell-depleted T cells, or PBMCs came the material, which was cDNA or gDNA.

Clinical history as reported by participants underpinned cohort assignment. Before being deemed recovered, Cohort 3 donors had two negative PCRs, clearance, or symptom resolution. In the original analysis: By means of reference gene primer amplification, nucleated cell counts were estimated. The repertoire was sequenced with immunoSEQ multiplex PCR; TCRdb's copy has only in-frame clones and lacks some. V and J calls and clone size are copied from that table; D and trimming were computed from the DNA. The repertoire holds 250,000 to 300,000 clones, with roughly 84% as singletons. V dropped 0 bases and J dropped 1; count of bases not matched to a gene: 3. The germline CDR1 and CDR2 sequences are LNHNV and YYDKDF (reference sequence). The CDR3 contains 15 residues.

This clonotype was obtained from a middle-aged man who had recovered from COVID-19. Sequences were obtained from PBMCs or T cells enriched from blood (not recorded which). The V gene is TRBV15, the J gene TRBJ2-7; 7 positions match TRBD2. The CDR3 reads CATSRDPGGSYEQYF. In DNA form, the CDR3 reads TGTGCCACCAGCAGAGATCCCGGGGGGTCCTACGAGCAGTACTTC.